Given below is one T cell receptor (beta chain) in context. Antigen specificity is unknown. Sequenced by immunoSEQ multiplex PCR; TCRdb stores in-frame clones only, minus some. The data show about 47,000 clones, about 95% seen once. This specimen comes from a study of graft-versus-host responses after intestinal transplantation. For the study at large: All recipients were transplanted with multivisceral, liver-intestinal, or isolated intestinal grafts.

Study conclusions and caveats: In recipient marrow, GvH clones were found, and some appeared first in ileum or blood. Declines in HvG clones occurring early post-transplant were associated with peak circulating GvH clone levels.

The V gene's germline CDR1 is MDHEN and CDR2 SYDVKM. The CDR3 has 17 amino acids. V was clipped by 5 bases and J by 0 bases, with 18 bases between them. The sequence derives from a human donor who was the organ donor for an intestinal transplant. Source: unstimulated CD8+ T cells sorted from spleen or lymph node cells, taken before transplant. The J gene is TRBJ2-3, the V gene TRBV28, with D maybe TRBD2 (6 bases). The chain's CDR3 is CASSKPGAGPSTDTQYF. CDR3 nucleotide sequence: TGTGCCAGCAGTAAACCCGGGGCGGGACCGAGCACAGATACGCAGTATTTT.